This T cell receptor beta chain was identified during a study of blood T cell repertoires in COVID-19 (TCRdb year 2020). About the investigation overall: Samples covering the acute and convalescent phases of COVID-19 were provided by collaborators in the United States, Italy and Spain. The material from the prospective study consisted of cDNA or gDNA derived from T cells, B-cell-depleted T cells, or PBMCs. Subjects who had been exposed to COVID-19, were actively infected with it, or had recovered from it provided the deeply sampled blood TCRbeta repertoires that made up the dataset. The repertoires were released in a freely available public database intended as a resource for research on the immune response to SARS-CoV-2. Samples came from the ongoing ImmuneRACE study (first 160 participants) plus 1,254 subjects from 6 global collaborators. The sample metadata nearly always contained a de-identified subject ID, COVID-19 status, age in years and sex. Where available, HLA class I and class II types were obtained from metadata supplied by the sample provider rather than from assay-based typing. Overall study results and their limits: How much clinical and demographic metadata was included differed by source and by participant, and the metadata was provided uncurated.

As to this clone: Its cognate antigen has yet to be identified. Base qualities are not recorded, but no much larger clone differs from it by a single base.

TCRbeta CDR3 regions were amplified from genomic DNA by means of the immunoSEQ Assay, a bias-controlled multiplex PCR. The original pipeline was this. Within the assay, amplification of reference gene primers was used to estimate how many nucleated cells each sample contained. To quantify the absolute abundance of each unique TCRbeta CDR3 rearrangement, sequence reads were collapsed and filtered. For each sample, productive Simpson clonality was calculated by taking the square root of Simpson's diversity index across productive rearrangements. In its TCRdb copy, this immuneACCESS table keeps in-frame sequences only and misses some clones. Where compared with another copy, unresolved V genes explain less than half of these, and the others have no known cause. V and J calls and clone size follow that table, whereas D and trimming were derived from the DNA. This sample comprises some 300,000 clones, around 92% of them detected only once. Of the sample, less than 3% falls within the top ten clones.

The cysteine opens and the phenylalanine closes a CDR3 of 15 amino acids. Only the CDR3 region is kept as DNA, spanning 45 bases read in frame from base 1. Deletion took 6 bases off V and 1 base off J, with a span of 16 bases between the germline ends. CDR1 and CDR2 were assigned from the germline V gene as MNHEY and SVGAGI. In the prospective study, participants were about 18 to 89 years old, resided in fewer than 25 geographic areas of the United States, and were enrolled through a virtual design. In the prospective study, participants were assigned to cohorts based on the clinical history participants reported in a screening survey and a study questionnaire. Exposed participants were defined as having been in contact with someone with a PCR-confirmed or clinician-diagnosed COVID-19 case within 2 weeks of study entry. In the prospective study, mobile phlebotomists collected whole blood, serum and a nasopharyngeal or oropharyngeal swab from each participant. Participants in the prospective study had the option to provide additional blood draws and questionnaires over an approximately 2-month period. Prospective study blood samples were shipped either frozen or at room temperature before DNA extraction.

The source of this sequence is a woman between 50 and 59 years old who had been exposed to COVID-19. This chain is built from TRBV6-5 and TRBJ2-7; TRBD2 is perhaps the D gene, given 6 matching bases. The specimen sequenced was PBMCs or T cells enriched from blood (not recorded which). Here is the DNA: TGTGCCAGCAGACTTCAGGGTGGAGGGTCCTACGAGCAGTACTTC. This translates into CASRLQGGGSYEQYF.